The 13 T cell receptor beta chains below all came from one sample that was sequenced in a study of control samples from healthy donors and cancer patients. TCRdb's table, derived via immunoSEQ multiplex PCR, lists solely in-frame clones and lacks some. The sample lists tens of thousands of clones, 89% occurring once. The source material was PBMCs. Source of these receptors: a woman between 45 and 65 years old with colorectal cancer.

This rearrangement joins TRBV6-5 to TRBJ2-7; D is perhaps TRBD1 or TRBD2 (5 bases each). The CDR3 runs 15 residues. The V gene lost 10 bases and the J gene lost 2 bases, with 21 bases spanning the gap. From germline, CDR1 is MNHEY and CDR2 SVGAGI. CDR3 region: CAIRDGRKTTYEQYV. CDR3 bases: TGTGCCATCCGGGACGGACGTAAAACCACCTACGAGCAGTACGTC.

The V and J genes are TRBV12-3 or TRBV12-4 and TRBJ2-5; no clear D gene. Deletions cut 3 bases from V and 5 bases from J, with 7 bases between. The length of the CDR3 is 12 residues. The CDR3 here is CASSFVGETQYF. CDR3 nucleotide sequence: TGTGCCAGCAGTTTTGTAGGCGAGACCCAGTACTTC.

The V gene is TRBV2, the J gene TRBJ1-5; D is perhaps TRBD1 (6 bases). The V and J ends lost 3 bases and 9 bases respectively, with 12 bases between them. This CDR3 spans 13 amino acids. The germline CDR1 and CDR2 sequences are SNHLY and FYNNEI. For the CDR3, the DNA is TGTGCCAGCAGTGAGACAGGCCTAGGGCCCCAGCATTTT. Protein sequence: CASSETGLGPQHF.

The CDR3 region has the DNA TGTGCCAGCAGTTACGTGAGGGCAGGGTCTGAAGCTTTCTTT. Translated, it gives CASSYVRAGSEAFF. This chain connects TRBV6-2 or TRBV6-3 to TRBJ1-1; D possibly corresponds to TRBD1 (5 bases). Germline V lookup: CDR1 MNHEY, CDR2 SVGEGT. Trimming stripped 2 bases from V and 6 bases from J, with 13 bases between. This CDR3 comprises 14 residues.

This clone was detected only a few times. This chain joins TRBV7-2 and TRBJ2-5; either TRBD1 or TRBD2 may fit D (6 bases each). The CDR3 is 14 amino acids. Germline V gives CDR1 SGHTA, CDR2 FQGNSA. The V gene lost 6 bases and the J gene lost 4 bases, with 15 bases spanning the gap. In nucleotides, the CDR3 is TGTGCCAGCAGAAAACTCGGGGGCGGAGAGACCCAGTACTTC. Translation: CASRKLGGGETQYF.

The chain uses TRBV6-5 and TRBJ2-5; 7 bases fit TRBD1. The CDR3 loop spans 15 amino acids. V gave up 6 bases and J gave up 2 bases; unmatched junction bases: 9. Germline CDR1 is MNHEY and CDR2 is SVGAGI. The CDR3 DNA reads TGTGCCAGCAGGGGGGACAGCCGGGGTCAAGAGACCCAGTACTTC. Amino acids: CASRGDSRGQETQYF.

This clone was detected a few times. The chain carries TRBV2 and TRBJ1-4; D remains unclear. The V end was cut by 4 bases, the J end by 4 bases, with 4 bases between. This CDR3 is built from 12 residues. Germline V CDR1 and CDR2: SNHLY, FYNNEI. CDR3 DNA: TGTGCCAGCAGTGTTGTTAATGAAAAACTGTTTTTT. Its translation is CASSVVNEKLFF. The full variable domain, its missing parts supplied by reference TRBV2 and TRBJ1-4, is EPEVTQTPSHQVTQMGQEVILRCVPISNHLYFYWYRQILGQKVEFLVSFYNNEISEKSEIFDDQFSVERPDGSNFTLKIRSTKLEDSAMYFCASSVVNEKLFFGSGTQLSVL.

The gene calls are TRBV6-5 and TRBJ1-1; TRBD1 is a possible D gene (6 bases). The CDR3 length is 13 residues. Germline CDR1 reads MNHEY; CDR2 reads SVGAGI. The germline V and J ends were trimmed by 5 bases and 1 base, with 8 bases remaining between them. This CDR3 reads CASSRGRNTEAFF. The CDR3 coding sequence is TGTGCCAGCAGTAGGGGGAGGAACACTGAAGCTTTCTTT.

The chain has TRBV7-9 and TRBJ2-3; possibly TRBD1 for D (6 bases). Germline V gives CDR1 SEHNR, CDR2 FQNEAQ (reference sequence). The CDR3 covers 15 residues. The V end was cut by 8 bases, the J end by 4 bases, with 19 bases between. This CDR3 reads CASSLRFGGPDTQYF. The CDR3 bases are TGTGCCAGCTCCCTAAGGTTTGGGGGCCCAGATACGCAGTATTTT.

The chain has TRBV9 and TRBJ1-5, with D perhaps matching TRBD1 (5 bases). The germline V and J ends were trimmed by 0 bases and 5 bases, with 15 bases remaining between them. Germline CDR1 reads SGDLS; CDR2 reads YYNGEE. The CDR3 length is 16 residues. The CDR3 nucleotides read TGTGCCAGCAGCGTAGCTAGGGGAAAAGAGGATCAGCCCCAGCATTTT. The encoded protein is CASSVARGKEDQPQHF.

V and J are TRBV5-6 and TRBJ1-5; 8 nucleotides align to TRBD1. CDR1 and CDR2 from the germline V gene are SGHDT and YYEEEE. Trimming cost V 7 bases and J 8 bases; bases outside gene matches: 8. CDR3 size: 13 residues. This CDR3 reads CASLTGEVKPQHF. CDR3 in DNA: TGTGCCAGCCTGACAGGGGAAGTTAAGCCCCAGCATTTT.

This chain connects TRBV7-2 to TRBJ2-3; TRBD2 is a possible D gene (5 bases). The CDR3 is 13 residues long. CDR1 is SGHTA and CDR2 is FQGNSA in the germline V gene. Trimming left V 3 bases short and J 1 base short, with 5 bases between. CDR3 bases: TGTGCCAGCAGCTTTAGCGGCACAGATACGCAGTATTTT. Encoded protein: CASSFSGTDTQYF.

V usage is TRBV7-8 and J usage is TRBJ2-3, with D perhaps matching TRBD1 or TRBD2 (6 bases each). Looked up from germline, CDR1 is SGHVS and CDR2 is FQNEAQ. The V gene lost 2 bases and the J gene lost 5 bases, with 11 bases spanning the gap. CDR3 length: 14 residues. CDR3: CASSLIGGRDTQYF. The CDR3 DNA is TGTGCCAGCAGCTTAATCGGGGGCAGAGATACGCAGTATTTT.